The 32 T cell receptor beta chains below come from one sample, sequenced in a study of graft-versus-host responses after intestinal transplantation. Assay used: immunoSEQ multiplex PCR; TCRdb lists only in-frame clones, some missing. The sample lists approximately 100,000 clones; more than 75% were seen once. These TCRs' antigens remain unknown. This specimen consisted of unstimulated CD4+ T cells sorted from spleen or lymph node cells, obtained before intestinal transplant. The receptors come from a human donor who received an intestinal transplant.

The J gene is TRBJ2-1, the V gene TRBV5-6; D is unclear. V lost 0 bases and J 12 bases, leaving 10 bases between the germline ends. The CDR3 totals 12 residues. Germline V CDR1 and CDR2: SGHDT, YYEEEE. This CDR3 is CASSLDLSGQFF. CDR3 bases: TGTGCCAGCAGCTTGGATCTGTCGGGGCAGTTCTTC.

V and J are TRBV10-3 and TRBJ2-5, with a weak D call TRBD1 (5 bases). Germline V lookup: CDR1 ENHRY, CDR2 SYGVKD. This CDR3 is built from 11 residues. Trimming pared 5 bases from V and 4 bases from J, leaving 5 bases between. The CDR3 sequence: CAISTGETQYF. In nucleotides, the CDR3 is TGTGCCATCAGTACAGGAGAGACCCAGTACTTC.

The CDR3 loop reads CASSIGLVQETQYF. The CDR3 DNA is TGTGCCAGTAGTATCGGCCTGGTCCAAGAGACCCAGTACTTC. The chain employs TRBV19 and TRBJ2-5; D remains ambiguous. Germline CDR1 and CDR2: LNHDA and SQIVND (reference sequence). V was shortened by 3 bases and J by 1 base, with 9 bases between the two germline ends. The CDR3 runs 14 residues.

The CDR3 DNA is TGTGCCAGCAGCTTCACCCCTAGAAATTCACCCCTCCACTTT. Its protein product is CASSFTPRNSPLHF. The chain combines TRBV11-3 with TRBJ1-6; D call uncertain. Germline CDR1 SGHNT, CDR2 YENEEA. V shed 3 bases and J shed 7 bases, with 10 bases lying between them. This CDR3 is 14 amino acids long.

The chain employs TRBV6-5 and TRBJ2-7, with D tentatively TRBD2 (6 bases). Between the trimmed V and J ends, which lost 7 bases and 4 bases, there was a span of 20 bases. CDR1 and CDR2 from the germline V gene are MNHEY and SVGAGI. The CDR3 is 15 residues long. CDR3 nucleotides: TGTGCCAGCACCCCCAGGAGGGCAATAGGGTACGAGCAGTACTTC. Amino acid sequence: CASTPRRAIGYEQYF.

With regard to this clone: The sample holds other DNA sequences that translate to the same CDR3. CDR3 nucleotide sequence: TGTGCCAGCAGTTCAGGGTTAGCGACTAATGAAAAACTGTTTTTT. This encodes CASSSGLATNEKLFF. The genes are TRBV6-5 and TRBJ1-4; D possibly corresponds to TRBD1 (5 bases). The V gene's germline CDR1 is MNHEY and CDR2 SVGAGI. Between the trimmed V and J ends, which lost 4 bases and 2 bases, there was a span of 11 bases. This CDR3 has 15 residues.

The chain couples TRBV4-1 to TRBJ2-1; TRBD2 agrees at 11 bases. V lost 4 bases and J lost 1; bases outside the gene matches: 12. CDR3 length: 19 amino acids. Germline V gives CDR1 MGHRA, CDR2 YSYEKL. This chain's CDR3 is CASSPGVLAGETSYNEQFF. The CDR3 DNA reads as TGCGCCAGCAGCCCCGGGGTACTAGCGGGAGAGACATCCTACAATGAGCAGTTCTTC.

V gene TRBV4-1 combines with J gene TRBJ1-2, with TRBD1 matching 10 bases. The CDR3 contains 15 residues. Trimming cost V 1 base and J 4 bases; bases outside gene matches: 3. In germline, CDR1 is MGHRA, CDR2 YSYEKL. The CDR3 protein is CASSQGQGAPYGYTF. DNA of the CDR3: TGCGCCAGCAGCCAAGGACAGGGGGCCCCCTATGGCTACACCTTC.

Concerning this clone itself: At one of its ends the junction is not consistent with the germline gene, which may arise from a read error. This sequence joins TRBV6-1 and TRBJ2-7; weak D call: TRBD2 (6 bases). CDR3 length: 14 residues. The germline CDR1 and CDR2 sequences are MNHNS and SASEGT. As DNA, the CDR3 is TGTGCCAGCAATGAACCAGGGAGGTTGGGGGAGCAGTACTTC. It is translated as CASNEPGRLGEQYF.

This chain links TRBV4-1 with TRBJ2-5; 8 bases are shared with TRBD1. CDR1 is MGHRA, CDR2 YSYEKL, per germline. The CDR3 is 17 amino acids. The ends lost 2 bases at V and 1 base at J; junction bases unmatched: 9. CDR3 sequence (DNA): TGCGCCAGCAGCCAAAGGACAGGGTGGGGATCCCAAGAGACCCAGTACTTC. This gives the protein CASSQRTGWGSQETQYF.

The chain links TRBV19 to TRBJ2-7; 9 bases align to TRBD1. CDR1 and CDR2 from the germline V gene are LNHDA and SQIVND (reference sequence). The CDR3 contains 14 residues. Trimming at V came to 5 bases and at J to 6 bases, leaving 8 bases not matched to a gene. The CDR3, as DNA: TGTGCCAGTAGTCTTGGACAGGGGTCAGGCGAGCAGTACTTC. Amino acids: CASSLGQGSGEQYF. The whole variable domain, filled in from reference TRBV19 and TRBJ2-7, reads DGGITQSPKYLFRKEGQNVTLSCEQNLNHDAMYWYRQDPGQGLRLIYYSQIVNDFQKGDIAEGYSVSREKKESFPLTVTSAQKNPTAFYLCASSLGQGSGEQYFGPGTRLTVT.

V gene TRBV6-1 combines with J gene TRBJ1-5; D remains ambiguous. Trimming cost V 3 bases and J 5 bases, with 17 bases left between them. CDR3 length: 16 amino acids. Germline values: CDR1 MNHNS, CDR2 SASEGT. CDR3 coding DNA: TGTGCCAGCAGTGAGGGAGGGTGGTGGCGGGATCAGCCCCAGCATTTT. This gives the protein CASSEGGWWRDQPQHF.

CDR3 sequence (DNA): TGTGCCAGCTCACCGGGCGGGAGAAGGATCAATGAGCAGTTCTTC. It specifies CASSPGGRRINEQFF. This chain connects TRBV18 to TRBJ2-1, with 7 bases identical to TRBD2. CDR3 length: 15 residues. The V segment lost 3 bases and the J segment 6 bases; nucleotides outside the gene matches: 8. Germline V lookup: CDR1 KGHSH, CDR2 LQKENI.

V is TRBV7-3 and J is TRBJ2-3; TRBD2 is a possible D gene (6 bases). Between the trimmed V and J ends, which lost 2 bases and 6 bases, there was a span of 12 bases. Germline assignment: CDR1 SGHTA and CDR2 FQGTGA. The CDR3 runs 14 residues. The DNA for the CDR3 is TGTGCCAGCAGCTTATTCGGGGGTACCGATACGCAGTATTTT. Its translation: CASSLFGGTDTQYF.

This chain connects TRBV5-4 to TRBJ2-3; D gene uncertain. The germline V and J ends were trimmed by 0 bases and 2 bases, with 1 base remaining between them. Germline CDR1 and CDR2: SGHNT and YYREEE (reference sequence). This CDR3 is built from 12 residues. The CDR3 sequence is CASSLDTDTQYF. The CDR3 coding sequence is TGTGCCAGCAGCTTGGACACAGATACGCAGTATTTT. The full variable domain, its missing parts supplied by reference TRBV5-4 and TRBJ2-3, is ETGVTQSPTHLIKTRGQQVTLRCSSQSGHNTVSWYQQALGQGPQFIFQYYREEENGRGNFPPRFSGLQFPNYSSELNVNALELDDSALYLCASSLDTDTQYFGPGTRLTVL.

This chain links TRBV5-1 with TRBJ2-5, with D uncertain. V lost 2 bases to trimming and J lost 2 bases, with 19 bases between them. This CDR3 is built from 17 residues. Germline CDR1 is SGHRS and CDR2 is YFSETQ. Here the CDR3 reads CASSLRPDWARQETQYF. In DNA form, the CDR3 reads TGCGCCAGCAGCTTACGACCAGACTGGGCGCGTCAAGAGACCCAGTACTTC.

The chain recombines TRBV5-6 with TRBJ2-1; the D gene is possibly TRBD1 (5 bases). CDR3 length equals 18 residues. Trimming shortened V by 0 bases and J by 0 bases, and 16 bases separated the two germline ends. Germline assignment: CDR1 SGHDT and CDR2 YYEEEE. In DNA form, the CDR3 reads TGTGCCAGCAGCTTGGTGGGTAGCTACAGGTCCTCCTACAATGAGCAGTTCTTC. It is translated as CASSLVGSYRSSYNEQFF.

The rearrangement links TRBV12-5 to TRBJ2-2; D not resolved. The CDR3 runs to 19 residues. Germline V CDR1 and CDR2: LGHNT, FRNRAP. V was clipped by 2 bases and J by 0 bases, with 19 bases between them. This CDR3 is CASGLTSLRPDSNTGELFF. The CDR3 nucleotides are TGTGCTAGTGGTTTGACTTCCTTACGACCCGATTCGAACACCGGGGAGCTGTTTTTT.

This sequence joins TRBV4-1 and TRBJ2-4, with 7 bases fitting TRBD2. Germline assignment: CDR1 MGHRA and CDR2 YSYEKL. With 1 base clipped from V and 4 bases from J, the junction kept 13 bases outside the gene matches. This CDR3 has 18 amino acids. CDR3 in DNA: TGCGCCAGCAGCCAAGGGGCCTTAAGAGGGCGGGAGAAAAACATTCAGTACTTC. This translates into CASSQGALRGREKNIQYF.

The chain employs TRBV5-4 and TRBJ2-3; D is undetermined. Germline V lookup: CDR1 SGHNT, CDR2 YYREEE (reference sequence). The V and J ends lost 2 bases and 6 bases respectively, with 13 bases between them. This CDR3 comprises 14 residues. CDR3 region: CASSFWTSADTQYF. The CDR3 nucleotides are TGTGCCAGCAGCTTCTGGACCTCGGCGGATACGCAGTATTTT.

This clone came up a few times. CDR3 in DNA: TGTGCCAGCAGCTTAGGCGGACAGAGGAATTCACCCCTCCACTTT. This translates into CASSLGGQRNSPLHF. The chain employs TRBV7-3 and TRBJ1-6; D possibly corresponds to TRBD1 (6 bases). Looked up from germline, CDR1 is SGHTA and CDR2 is FQGTGA. The CDR3 consists of 15 residues. The V and J ends lost 2 bases and 7 bases respectively, with 12 bases between them.

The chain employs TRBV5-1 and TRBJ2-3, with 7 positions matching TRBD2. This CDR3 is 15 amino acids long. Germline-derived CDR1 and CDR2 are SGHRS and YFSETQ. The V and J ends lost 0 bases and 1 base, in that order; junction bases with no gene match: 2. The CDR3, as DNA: TGCGCCAGCAGCTTGGCACGGGAGGGCACAGATACGCAGTATTTT. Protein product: CASSLAREGTDTQYF.

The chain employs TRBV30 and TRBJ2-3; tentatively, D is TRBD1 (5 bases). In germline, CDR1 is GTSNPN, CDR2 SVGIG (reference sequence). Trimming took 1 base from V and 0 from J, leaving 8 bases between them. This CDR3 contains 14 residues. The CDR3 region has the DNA TGTGCCTGGAGTGGCAGGGTGAGCACAGATACGCAGTATTTT. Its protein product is CAWSGRVSTDTQYF.

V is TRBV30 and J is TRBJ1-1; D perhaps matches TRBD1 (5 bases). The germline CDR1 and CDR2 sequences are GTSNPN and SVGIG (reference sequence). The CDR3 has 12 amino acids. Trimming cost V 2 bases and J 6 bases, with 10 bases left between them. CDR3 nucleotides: TGTGCCTGGAGTATGATCAGGGCTGAAGCTTTCTTT. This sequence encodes CAWSMIRAEAFF.

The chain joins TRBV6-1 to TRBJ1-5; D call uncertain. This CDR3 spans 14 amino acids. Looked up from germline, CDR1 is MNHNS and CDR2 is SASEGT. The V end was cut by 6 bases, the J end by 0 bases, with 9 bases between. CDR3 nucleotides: TGTGCCAGCAGCCGGACGGTTAGCAATCAGCCCCAGCATTTT. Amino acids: CASSRTVSNQPQHF.

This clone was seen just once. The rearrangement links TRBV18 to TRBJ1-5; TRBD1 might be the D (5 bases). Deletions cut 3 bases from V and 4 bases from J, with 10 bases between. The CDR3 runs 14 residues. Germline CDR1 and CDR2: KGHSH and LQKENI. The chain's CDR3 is CASSPWGLNQPQHF. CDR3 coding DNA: TGTGCCAGCTCACCCTGGGGGTTGAATCAGCCCCAGCATTTT.

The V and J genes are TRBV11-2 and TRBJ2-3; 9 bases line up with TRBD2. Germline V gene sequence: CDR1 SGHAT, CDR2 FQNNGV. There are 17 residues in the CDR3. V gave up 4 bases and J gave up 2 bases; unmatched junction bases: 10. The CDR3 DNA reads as TGTGCCAGCAGCTCCCTAGCGGGGAGCCCCCTCACAGATACGCAGTATTTT. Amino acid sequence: CASSSLAGSPLTDTQYF.

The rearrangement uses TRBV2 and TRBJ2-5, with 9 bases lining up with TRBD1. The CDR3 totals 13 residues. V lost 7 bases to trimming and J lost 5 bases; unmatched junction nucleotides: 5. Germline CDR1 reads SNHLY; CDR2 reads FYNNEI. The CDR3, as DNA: TGTGCCAGCATGCGGGACAGGGAGGAGACCCAGTACTTC. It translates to CASMRDREETQYF.

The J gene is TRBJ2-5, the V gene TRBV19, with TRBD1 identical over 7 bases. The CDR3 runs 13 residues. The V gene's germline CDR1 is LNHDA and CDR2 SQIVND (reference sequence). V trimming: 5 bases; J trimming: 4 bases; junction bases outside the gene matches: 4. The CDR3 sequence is CASSHGTAETQYF. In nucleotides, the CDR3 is TGTGCCAGTAGTCACGGGACAGCAGAGACCCAGTACTTC.

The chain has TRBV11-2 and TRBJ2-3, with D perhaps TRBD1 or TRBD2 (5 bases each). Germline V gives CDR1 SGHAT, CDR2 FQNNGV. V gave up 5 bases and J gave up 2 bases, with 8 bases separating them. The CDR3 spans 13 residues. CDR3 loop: CASSQGTTDTQYF. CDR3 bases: TGTGCCAGCAGCCAAGGGACCACAGATACGCAGTATTTT.

The CDR3, as DNA: TGCGCCAGTAGGACAGGGGCGAACTATGGCTACACCTTC. Amino acids: CASRTGANYGYTF. The V gene is TRBV5-1, the J gene TRBJ1-2; TRBD1 aligns across 9 bases. Trimming removed 8 bases from V and 2 bases from J; junction bases left unmatched: 4. The CDR3 runs 13 residues. Germline V CDR1 and CDR2: SGHRS, YFSETQ.

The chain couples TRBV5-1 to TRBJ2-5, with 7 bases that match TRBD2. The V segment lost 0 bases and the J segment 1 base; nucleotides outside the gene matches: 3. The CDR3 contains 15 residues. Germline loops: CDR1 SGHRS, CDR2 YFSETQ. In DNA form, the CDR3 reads TGCGCCAGCAGCTTGGCCGGGAGGCGCCAAGAGACCCAGTACTTC. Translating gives CASSLAGRRQETQYF.